This T cell receptor beta chain was sequenced for a study of T cells after yellow fever vaccination. One entry per CDR3 protein, called by TCRdb with MiXCR from the 5' RACE reads. Of roughly 400,000 distinct CDR3 sequences in the sample, over 15% were seen once. V was trimmed by 6 bases and J by 5 bases, leaving 19 bases between them. From germline, CDR1 is SGHAT and CDR2 FQNNGV. CDR3 length equals 15 residues. The rearrangement links TRBV11-2 to TRBJ2-5, with D perhaps matching TRBD2 (7 bases). The TCR sequence derives from a man aged 18 to 29 who received the YFV17D yellow fever vaccine. The sequences come from PBMCs, collected before the yellow fever booster vaccination. This CDR3 reads CASSYPGGGLETQYF. For the CDR3, the DNA is TGTGCCAGCAGTTACCCCGGCGGGGGCCTCGAGACCCAGTACTTC.